This T cell receptor (beta chain) was recovered during a study of control samples from healthy donors and cancer patients. This table comes from immunoSEQ multiplex PCR, and its TCRdb copy is limited to in-frame clones, with some not included. Altogether tens of thousands of clones are present, about nine tenths being singletons, with the ten largest covering 15% to 18%. V was pared by 1 base and J by 4 bases, with 5 bases of the junction left unmatched. CDR3 length: 15 residues. CDR1 and CDR2 from the germline V gene are SGDLS and YYNGEE. The V and J genes are TRBV9 and TRBJ2-7, with 10 bases aligning to TRBD2. The specimen sequenced was blood. The receptor's source is a man between 25 and 39 years old in good health. The CDR3 loop reads CASSVSSGGVYEQYF. CDR3 sequence (DNA): TGTGCCAGCAGCGTATCTAGCGGGGGAGTATACGAGCAGTACTTC.